This section outlines one TCR beta chain sequence together with its context. This record belongs to a study of identical twins. This CDR3 region has 13 residues. The V and J ends lost 11 bases and 4 bases respectively, with 15 bases between them. The V gene's germline CDR1 is MDHEN and CDR2 SYDVKM. TCRdb independently ran MiXCR on the 5' RACE reads; one entry per CDR3 protein. The data show 750,000 to 950,000 distinct CDR3 sequences, around an eighth seen once. These same data were also listed under a study on yellow fever vaccine responses in identical twins.

This sequence joins TRBV28 and TRBJ1-5, with no clear D. The TCR was taken from a woman under 30 in good health. The sequenced sample consisted of PBMCs. The CDR3 sequence: CAARTSPNQPQHF. In nucleotides, the CDR3 is TGTGCCGCCAGGACGTCACCTAATCAGCCCCAGCATTTT.